The rows below give T cell receptor beta chains drawn from one sample of a study of blood T cells in healthy people across ages. In TCRdb, the 5' RACE reads were re-called with MiXCR into one record per CDR3 protein. The table lists roughly 1.6 million distinct CDR3 sequences, about 32% of them singletons. Sequencing used blood. The receptors were gathered from a woman aged 25-40 years in good health. The CDR3 runs from the conserved cysteine through the conserved F or W. A D gene is named only where the DNA matches it firmly. Only part of the rows carry a size: once, few, many, or a class if the clone is expanded.

v_gene,d_gene,j_gene,abundance,CDR3nt,CDR3aa
TRBV27,.,TRBJ2-7,few,TGTGCCAGCAGTTTGGAGACCGCTGGCGAGCAGTACTTC,CASSLETAGEQYF
TRBV7-2,.,TRBJ1-2,.,TGTGCCAGCGGCGCACAGGGACGGGGCTACACCTTC,CASGAQGRGYTF
TRBV6-1,.,TRBJ2-7,.,TGTGCCAGCGACAGACTACGATATGACGAGCAGTACTTC,CASDRLRYDEQYF
TRBV29-1,.,TRBJ2-3,few,TGCAGCGATACGGCAAACACAGATACGCAGTATTTT,CSDTANTDTQYF
TRBV29-1,TRBD1,TRBJ2-7,.,TGCAGCGTTGGGGGGACAGTTGATAGCTACGAGCAGTACTTC,CSVGGTVDSYEQYF
TRBV6-2/TRBV6-3,TRBD1,TRBJ2-7,many,TGTGCCAGCCGGCCGGGGCAGGGGGCCGTGGACTACGAGCAGTACTTC,CASRPGQGAVDYEQYF
TRBV5-6,TRBD2,TRBJ2-5,few,TGTGCCAGTAGCCGAATACTAGCGGGGGGTCAGGAGACCCAGTACTTC,CASSRILAGGQETQYF
TRBV10-3,.,TRBJ2-4,.,TGTGCCATCAGTGGTGATGAGGGGAACGTCGTGCAGTACTTC,CAISGDEGNVVQYF
TRBV5-6,.,TRBJ2-3,.,TGTGCCAGCAGCCTGTTTGGCTCCACCTCCTCCTCCACAGATACGCAGTATTTT,CASSLFGSTSSSTDTQYF
TRBV5-1,.,TRBJ2-7,once,TGCGCCAGCAGCGAGACTACCCAAGGGGAGCAGTACTTC,CASSETTQGEQYF
TRBV6-1,.,TRBJ1-2,.,TGTGCCAGCAGGAAGGGGTTTGATGGCTACACCTTC,CASRKGFDGYTF
TRBV11-2,.,TRBJ2-3,.,TGTACCAGCAGCAAAACCGGGACGCTCGGCGGAGATACGCAGTATTTT,CTSSKTGTLGGDTQYF
TRBV20-1,.,TRBJ2-7,.,TGCAGTGCTAGAGGGCTGGAGGAATACTACGAGCAGTACTTC,CSARGLEEYYEQYF
TRBV5-1,TRBD1,TRBJ2-5,.,TGCGCCAGCAGCTTACACGGGACAGAAGAGACCCAGTACTTC,CASSLHGTEETQYF
TRBV2,.,TRBJ2-5,.,TGTGCCAGCAGTTTCCAGGGCAACAGCGAGACCCAGTACTTC,CASSFQGNSETQYF
TRBV20-1,.,TRBJ2-4,few,TGCAGTGCCAGCACAGGAAACATTCAGTACTTC,CSASTGNIQYF
TRBV11-2,.,TRBJ1-2,.,TGTGCCAGCAGCTCGACCTCCGGGTACACCTTC,CASSSTSGYTF